This TCR beta chain was identified in a study of blood T cell repertoires in COVID-19. As for this clone: Other nucleotide sequences from this sample produce the same CDR3.

The repertoire was sequenced with immunoSEQ multiplex PCR; TCRdb's copy has only in-frame clones and lacks some. Of just under 250,000 clones in the sample, 75% to 90% are singletons; the top ten hold about 2.9%. The CDR3 loop spans 14 amino acids. Germline V gene data show CDR1 as SGHNT and CDR2 as YYREEE (reference sequence). V was pared by 1 base and J by 0 bases, with 6 bases between. Sequencing input: peripheral blood. V usage is TRBV5-4 and J usage is TRBJ2-3, with D unresolved. This clonotype was obtained from a woman aged 25 to 39 who had recovered from COVID-19. CDR3 sequence: CASSLPGSTDTQYF. The CDR3, as DNA: TGTGCCAGCAGCTTGCCAGGCAGCACAGATACGCAGTATTTT.